This entry lists 10 T cell receptor beta chains sequenced from one sample in a study of PD-L1 blockade in urothelial cancer (dated by TCRdb to about 2017). Receptor amplification or capture employed the immunoSEQ multiplex PCR assay. TCRdb obtained this table from immuneACCESS and retained in-frame rearrangements with V and J assigned. These tables miss some clones; where compared with another copy, unresolved V genes account for less than half of the shortfall, and the remainder is unexplained. This sample lists roughly 45,000 clones; 70% to 90% were detected once. 6% to 9% of the sample comes from the top ten. The specimen was PBMCs, collected around atezolizumab (anti-PD-L1) treatment. The source is a man in his 60s with urothelial cancer.

The V and J genes are TRBV6-5 and TRBJ2-7; 7 bases are shared with TRBD1. Germline V gene sequence: CDR1 MNHEY, CDR2 SVGAGI. V dropped 7 bases and J dropped 6; count of bases not matched to a gene: 3. The CDR3 has 11 residues. This chain's CDR3 is CASNRGFEQYF. CDR3 DNA sequence: TGTGCCAGCAACAGGGGTTTCGAGCAGTACTTC.

The V gene is TRBV28, the J gene TRBJ2-7, with D possibly TRBD1 on 6 matching bases. Trimming stripped 2 bases from V and 3 bases from J, with 14 bases between. The CDR3 extends over 15 amino acids. Germline-derived CDR1 and CDR2 are MDHEN and SYDVKM. The CDR3 is CASSLGQPYLYEQYF. The DNA of the CDR3 is TGTGCCAGCAGTTTAGGACAGCCTTATCTCTACGAGCAGTACTTC.

The chain couples TRBV7-2 to TRBJ2-5; D unclear. The CDR3 consists of 14 residues. Per the germline V gene, CDR1 is SGHTA and CDR2 is FQGNSA. The V gene lost 0 bases and the J gene lost 0 bases, with 5 bases spanning the gap. The CDR3 sequence is CASSLAYHQETQYF. DNA for the CDR3: TGTGCCAGCAGCTTAGCCTATCACCAAGAGACCCAGTACTTC.

V is TRBV10-1 and J is TRBJ2-5; TRBD2 aligns across 14 bases. The V segment lost 6 bases and the J segment 5 bases; nucleotides outside the gene matches: 5. The CDR3 loop spans 15 amino acids. Germline CDR1 reads WNHNN; CDR2 reads SYGVQD (reference sequence). The CDR3 loop reads CASRGLAGVRETQYF. The CDR3 coding sequence is TGCGCCAGCAGGGGACTAGCGGGGGTTCGGGAGACCCAGTACTTC.

This sequence joins TRBV18 and TRBJ1-2, with TRBD1 matching 7 bases. Germline CDR1 KGHSH, CDR2 LQKENI. This CDR3 has 15 amino acids. The V and J ends lost 6 bases and 3 bases, in that order; junction bases with no gene match: 10. The CDR3 loop reads CASSQSRDRDYGYTF. The CDR3 region has the DNA TGTGCCAGCTCGCAATCCCGGGACAGAGACTATGGCTACACCTTC.

The gene calls are TRBV18 and TRBJ2-2, with a weak D call TRBD1 (6 bases). Trimming pared 2 bases from V and 0 bases from J, leaving 13 bases between. The CDR3 runs 17 residues. CDR1 is KGHSH and CDR2 is LQKENI in the germline V gene. CDR3 DNA sequence: TGTGCCAGCTCACCATATGGGGGCTCTTCGAACACCGGGGAGCTGTTTTTT. It is translated as CASSPYGGSSNTGELFF.

Only one count was recorded for this clone. V gene TRBV10-2 combines with J gene TRBJ1-2, with D possibly matching TRBD1 (5 bases). Germline V CDR1 and CDR2: WSHSY, SAAADI. Trimming took off 6 bases at V and 6 bases at J, with 23 bases between the two ends. The CDR3 loop spans 16 amino acids. Here the CDR3 reads CASRGPGLSRRDGYTF. Written as DNA, the CDR3 is TGCGCCAGCAGGGGTCCAGGGTTATCGCGAAGGGATGGCTACACCTTC.

This rearrangement joins TRBV6-5 to TRBJ2-5, with D unclear. V was pared by 0 bases and J by 3 bases, with 8 bases between. Germline CDR1 and CDR2: MNHEY and SVGAGI. This CDR3 has 14 amino acids. The CDR3 DNA follows: TGTGCCAGCAGTTACTCGATAACAGAAGAGACCCAGTACTTC. Translated: CASSYSITEETQYF.

The gene calls are TRBV6-5 and TRBJ2-7; D is uncertain. Germline CDR1 MNHEY, CDR2 SVGAGI. V was trimmed by 6 bases and J by 9 bases, leaving 15 bases between them. The CDR3 has 12 amino acids. The CDR3 DNA follows: TGTGCCAGCAGAGCCGTCCCCGGGTGGCAGTACTTC. Protein sequence: CASRAVPGWQYF.

The count of this clone is one. The chain has TRBV2 and TRBJ2-2; no firm D call. The CDR3 consists of 15 residues. CDR1 is SNHLY and CDR2 is FYNNEI in the germline V gene. Trimming pared 3 bases from V and 1 base from J, leaving 9 bases between. Here the CDR3 DNA reads TGTGCCAGCAGTGAGAGGTTACGGAACACCGGGGAGCTGTTTTTT. Protein: CASSERLRNTGELFF.